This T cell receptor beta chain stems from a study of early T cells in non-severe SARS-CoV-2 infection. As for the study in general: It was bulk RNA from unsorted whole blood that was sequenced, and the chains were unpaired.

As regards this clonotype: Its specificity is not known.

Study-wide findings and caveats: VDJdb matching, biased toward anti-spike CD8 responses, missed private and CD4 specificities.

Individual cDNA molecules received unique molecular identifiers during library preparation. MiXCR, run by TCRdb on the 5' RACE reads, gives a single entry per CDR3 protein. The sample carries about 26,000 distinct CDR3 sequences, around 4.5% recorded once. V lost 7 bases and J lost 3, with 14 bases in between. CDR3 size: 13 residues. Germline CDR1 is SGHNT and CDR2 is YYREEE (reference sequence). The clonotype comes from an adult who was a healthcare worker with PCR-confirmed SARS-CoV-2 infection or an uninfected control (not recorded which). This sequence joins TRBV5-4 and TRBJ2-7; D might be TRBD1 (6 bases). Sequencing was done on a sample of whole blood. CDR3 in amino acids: CASGSGHNYEQYF. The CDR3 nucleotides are TGTGCCAGCGGATCGGGACACAACTACGAGCAGTACTTC.